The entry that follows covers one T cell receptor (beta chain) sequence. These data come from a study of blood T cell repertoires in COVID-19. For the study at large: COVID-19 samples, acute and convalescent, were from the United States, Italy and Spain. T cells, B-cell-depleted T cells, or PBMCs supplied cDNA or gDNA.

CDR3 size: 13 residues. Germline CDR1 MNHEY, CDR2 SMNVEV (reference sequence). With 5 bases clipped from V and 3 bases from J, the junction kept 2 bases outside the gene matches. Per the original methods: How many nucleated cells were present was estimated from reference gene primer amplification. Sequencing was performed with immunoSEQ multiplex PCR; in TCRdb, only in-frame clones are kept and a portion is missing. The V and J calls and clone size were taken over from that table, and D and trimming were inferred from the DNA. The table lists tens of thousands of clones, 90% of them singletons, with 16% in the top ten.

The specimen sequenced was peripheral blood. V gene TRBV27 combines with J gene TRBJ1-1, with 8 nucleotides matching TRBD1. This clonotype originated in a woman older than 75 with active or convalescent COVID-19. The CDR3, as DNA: TGTGCCAGCAGTCTGACAGGGGACACTGAAGCTTTCTTT. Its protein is CASSLTGDTEAFF.